These 9 T cell receptor beta chains came from one sample sequenced in a study of blood T cell repertoires in COVID-19. Data came from immunoSEQ multiplex PCR; TCRdb stores just in-frame clones and leaves some out. In the table there are roughly 170,000 clones, about 80% of which are singletons. Sample: PBMCs or T cells enriched from blood (not recorded which). These receptors were collected from a man aged 50-60 years who had recovered from COVID-19.

The chain recombines TRBV7-8 with TRBJ2-7; maybe TRBD1 (6 bases). From germline, CDR1 is SGHVS and CDR2 FQNEAQ. The CDR3 spans 16 residues. The V end lost 2 bases, the J end lost 0 bases, and 14 bases lay between the germline ends. CDR3 loop: CASSLTGTHSSYEQYF. DNA of the CDR3: TGTGCCAGCAGCTTAACCGGGACACACTCCTCCTACGAGCAGTACTTC.

V gene TRBV10-3 combines with J gene TRBJ1-6; TRBD1 matches 11 bases. Unmatched junction bases numbered 8, after V lost 8 bases and J lost 11 bases. Germline V gives CDR1 ENHRY, CDR2 SYGVKD. The CDR3 spans 14 residues. In DNA, the CDR3 is TGTGCCATCCGGGGGGACAGGGGGGGACCACCCCTCCACTTT. Its translation: CAIRGDRGGPPLHF.

J is TRBJ2-2 and V is TRBV12-3 or TRBV12-4; possible D gene TRBD1, 6 bases. CDR3 length equals 12 residues. Trimming stripped 5 bases from V and 5 bases from J, with 6 bases between. The DNA for the CDR3 is TGTGCCAGCAGTGGACAGACCGGGGAGCTGTTTTTT. Translating it yields CASSGQTGELFF.

This chain connects TRBV6-5 to TRBJ2-5; D not certain. The germline V gene encodes CDR1 MNHEY and CDR2 SVGAGI. The CDR3 runs 12 residues. Trimming stripped 6 bases from V and 5 bases from J, with 10 bases between. The CDR3 sequence is CASRAIGETQYF. The CDR3 DNA reads as TGTGCCAGCAGGGCCATCGGGGAGACCCAGTACTTC.

This clone has only a few counts. The V call is TRBV5-8, the J call TRBJ2-7; no clear D. With 1 base removed from V and 2 bases from J, the gap between germline ends came to 7 bases. This CDR3 is built from 13 residues. Per germline, CDR1 SGHTS and CDR2 YDEGEE. The DNA of the CDR3 is TGTGCCAGCAGCTTGCCAGGAACCTACGAGCAGTACTTC. Its translation: CASSLPGTYEQYF.

The chain combines TRBV2 with TRBJ2-1; D ambiguous. V lost 6 bases to trimming and J lost 5 bases, with 5 bases between them. This CDR3 region has 11 residues. Germline loops: CDR1 SNHLY, CDR2 FYNNEI. CDR3 in DNA: TGTGCCAGCAGCCTCCACAATGAGCAGTTCTTC. Residues: CASSLHNEQFF.

This chain connects TRBV2 to TRBJ1-2; possible D gene TRBD1, 6 bases. The CDR3 covers 14 residues. Germline lookup yields CDR1 SNHLY and CDR2 FYNNEI. V was trimmed by 10 bases and J by 8 bases, leaving 23 bases between them. CDR3 in amino acids: CATPAGDHGTGYTF. As DNA, the CDR3 is TGTGCCACTCCGGCAGGGGACCACGGAACCGGCTACACCTTC.

The chain joins TRBV5-1 to TRBJ1-5; 9 bases agree with TRBD1. CDR3 size: 15 residues. The V gene's germline CDR1 is SGHRS and CDR2 YFSETQ. Unmatched junction bases numbered 6, after V lost 5 bases and J lost 3 bases. DNA for the CDR3: TGCGCCAGCAGGCAAGGGACAGGGAACAATCAGCCCCAGCATTTT. Translated: CASRQGTGNNQPQHF.

The V gene is TRBV28, the J gene TRBJ1-2; D is unresolved. CDR3 length equals 12 residues. Germline values: CDR1 MDHEN, CDR2 SYDVKM. Trimming stripped 4 bases from V and 0 bases from J, with 3 bases between. The CDR3 spells CASSSSNYGYTF. The CDR3 DNA is TGTGCCAGCAGTTCCTCTAACTATGGCTACACCTTC.